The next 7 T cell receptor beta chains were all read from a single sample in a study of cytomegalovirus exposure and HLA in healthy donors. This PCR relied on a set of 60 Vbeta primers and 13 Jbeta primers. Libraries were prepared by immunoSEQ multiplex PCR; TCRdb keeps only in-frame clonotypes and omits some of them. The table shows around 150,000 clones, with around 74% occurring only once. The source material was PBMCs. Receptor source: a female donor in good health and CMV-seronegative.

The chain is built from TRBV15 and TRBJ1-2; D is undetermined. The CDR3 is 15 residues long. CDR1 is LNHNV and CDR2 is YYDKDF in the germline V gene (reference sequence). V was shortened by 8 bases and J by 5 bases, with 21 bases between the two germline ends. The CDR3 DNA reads TGTGCCACCCGGGGTGCCGCACATATCCCATATGGCTACACCTTC. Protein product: CATRGAAHIPYGYTF.

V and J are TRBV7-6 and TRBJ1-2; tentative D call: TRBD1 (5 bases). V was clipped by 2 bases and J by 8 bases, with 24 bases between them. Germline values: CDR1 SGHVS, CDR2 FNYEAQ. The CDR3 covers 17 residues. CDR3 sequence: CASSLIRGGGEVGGYTF. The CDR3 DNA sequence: TGTGCCAGCAGCTTAATCCGCGGGGGAGGGGAGGTCGGCGGCTACACCTTC.

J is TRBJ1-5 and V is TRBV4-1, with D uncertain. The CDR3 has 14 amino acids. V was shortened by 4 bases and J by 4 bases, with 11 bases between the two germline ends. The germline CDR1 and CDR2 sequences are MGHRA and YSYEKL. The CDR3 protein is CASSLTTPNQPQHF. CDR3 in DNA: TGCGCCAGCAGCCTTACGACTCCAAATCAGCCCCAGCATTTT.

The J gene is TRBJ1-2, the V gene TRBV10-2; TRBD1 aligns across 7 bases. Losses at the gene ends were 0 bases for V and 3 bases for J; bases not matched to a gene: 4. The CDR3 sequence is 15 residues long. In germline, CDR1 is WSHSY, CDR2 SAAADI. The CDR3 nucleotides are TGCGCCAGCAGTGAGTCACAGGGGTCTTACTATGGCTACACCTTC. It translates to CASSESQGSYYGYTF.

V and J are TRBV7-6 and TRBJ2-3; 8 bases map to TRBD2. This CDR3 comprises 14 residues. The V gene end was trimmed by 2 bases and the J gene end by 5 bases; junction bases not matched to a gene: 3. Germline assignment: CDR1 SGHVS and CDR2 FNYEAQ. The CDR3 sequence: CASSLSGGRDTQYF. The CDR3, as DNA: TGTGCCAGCAGCTTATCGGGGGGGCGAGATACGCAGTATTTT.

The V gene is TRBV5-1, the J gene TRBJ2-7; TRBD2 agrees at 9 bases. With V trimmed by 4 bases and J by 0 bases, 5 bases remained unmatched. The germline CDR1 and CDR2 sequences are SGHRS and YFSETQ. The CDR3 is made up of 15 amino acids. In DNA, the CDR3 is TGCGCCAGCAGCGGGGAGCGGGGGGTCTCCTACGAGCAGTACTTC. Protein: CASSGERGVSYEQYF.

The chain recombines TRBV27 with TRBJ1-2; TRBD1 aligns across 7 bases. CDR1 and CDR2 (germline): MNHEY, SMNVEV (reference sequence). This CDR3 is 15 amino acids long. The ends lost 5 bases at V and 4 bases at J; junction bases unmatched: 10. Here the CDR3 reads CASSPSDRAAYGYTF. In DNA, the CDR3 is TGTGCCAGCAGTCCGTCAGACAGGGCTGCCTATGGCTACACCTTC.